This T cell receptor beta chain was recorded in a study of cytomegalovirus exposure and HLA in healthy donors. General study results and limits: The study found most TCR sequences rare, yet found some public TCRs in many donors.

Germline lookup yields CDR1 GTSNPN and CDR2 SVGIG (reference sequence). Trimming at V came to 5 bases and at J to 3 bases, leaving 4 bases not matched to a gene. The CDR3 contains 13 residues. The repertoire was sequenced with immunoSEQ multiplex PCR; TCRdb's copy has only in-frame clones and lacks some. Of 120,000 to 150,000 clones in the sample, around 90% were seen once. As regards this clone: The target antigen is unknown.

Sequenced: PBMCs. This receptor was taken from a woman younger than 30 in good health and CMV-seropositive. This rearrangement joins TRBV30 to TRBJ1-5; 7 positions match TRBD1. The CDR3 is CAWRQGFNQPQHF. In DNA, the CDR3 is TGTGCCTGGCGACAGGGTTTCAATCAGCCCCAGCATTTT.